The source of this TCR beta chain is a study of shared T cell receptors in the human thymus. The CDR3 is made up of 14 amino acids. V shed 5 bases, J shed 10 bases, and the junction held 14 bases outside the gene matches. The germline V gene has CDR1 SGHVS and CDR2 FNYEAQ. Repertoires were generated with immunoSEQ multiplex PCR, while TCRdb's copy carries only in-frame clones and drops some. The data show some 400,000 clones, around 95% seen once. Sequencing used thymocytes. This clonotype was sampled from a human donor. The chain combines TRBV7-6 with TRBJ2-7; TRBD2 agrees at 7 bases. The DNA for the CDR3 is TGTGCCAGCAGCCCATCCGGGGCGGGGGTGGAACAGTACTTC. Its protein is CASSPSGAGVEQYF. The whole variable domain, remainder taken from reference TRBV7-6 and TRBJ2-7, is GAGVSQSPRYKVTKRGQDVALRCDPISGHVSLYWYRQALGQGPEFLTYFNYEAQQDKSGLPNDRFSAERPEGSISTLTIQRTEQRDSAMYRCASSPSGAGVEQYFGPGTRLTVT.